These 20 T cell receptor beta chains were all obtained from the same sample, sequenced in a study of CD8+CD57+ T cells in acquired aplastic anemia. Profiles of TCR beta VDJ and CDR3 were generated from a genomic DNA template. One entry per CDR3 protein results from TCRdb running MiXCR on the reads. The table records hundreds of thousands of distinct CDR3 sequences, under 80% of them present only once. Sequencing was performed on sorted CD4+, CD8+, or CD8+CD57+ T cells (not recorded which) from PBMCs. All receptors come from a human donor in good health, serving as a control.

V is TRBV2 and J is TRBJ2-1; D not resolved. The CDR3 has 11 amino acids. The germline V gene encodes CDR1 SNHLY and CDR2 FYNNEI. The V end lost 0 bases, the J end lost 12 bases, and 6 bases lay between the germline ends. The CDR3 is CASSEAGPQFF. Here the CDR3 DNA reads TGTGCCAGCAGTGAAGCTGGCCCGCAGTTCTTC. Based on the CDR3 plus reference TRBV2 and TRBJ2-1, the full variable domain is EPEVTQTPSHQVTQMGQEVILRCVPISNHLYFYWYRQILGQKVEFLVSFYNNEISEKSEIFDDQFSVERPDGSNFTLKIRSTKLEDSAMYFCASSEAGPQFFGPGTRLTVL.

The chain employs TRBV7-2 and TRBJ2-1; the D gene is possibly TRBD1 (6 bases). Looked up from germline, CDR1 is SGHTA and CDR2 is FQGNSA. Trimming took off 1 base at V and 10 bases at J, with 17 bases between the two ends. This CDR3 is built from 15 residues. CDR3 sequence reads: CASSLGGPRLYEQFF. CDR3 DNA sequence: TGTGCCAGCAGCTTAGGGGGGCCGAGACTCTACGAGCAGTTCTTC.

The CDR3 region has the DNA TGTGCCAGCAGCTTACCCTCCGCCTCTGGAAACACCATATATTTT. Protein sequence: CASSLPSASGNTIYF. This sequence joins TRBV7-8 and TRBJ1-3; D uncertain. CDR3 length: 15 amino acids. V was trimmed by 2 bases and J by 0 bases, leaving 8 bases between them. Germline CDR1 reads SGHVS; CDR2 reads FQNEAQ. Using reference TRBV7-8 and TRBJ1-3 for the parts outside the CDR3, the full variable domain is GAGVSQSPRYKVAKRGQDVALRCDPISGHVSLFWYQQALGQGPEFLTYFQNEAQLDKSGLPSDRFFAERPEGSVSTLKIQRTQQEDSAVYLCASSLPSASGNTIYFGEGSWLTVV.

The count of this clonotype is one. The chain is built from TRBV2 and TRBJ1-2; D remains ambiguous. This CDR3 comprises 13 residues. The V gene's germline CDR1 is SNHLY and CDR2 FYNNEI. V lost 6 bases to trimming and J lost 3 bases, with 11 bases between them. CDR3 nucleotides: TGTGCCAGCAGCCCCCACGGGTACTATGGCTACACCTTC. It codes for CASSPHGYYGYTF.

The chain joins TRBV5-1 to TRBJ1-1; D gene unclear. Germline CDR1 reads SGHRS; CDR2 reads YFSETQ. This CDR3 is 15 amino acids long. With 0 bases removed from V and 3 bases from J, the gap between germline ends came to 12 bases. The CDR3: CASSLEARRDTEAFF. The CDR3 DNA reads TGCGCCAGCAGCTTGGAGGCGCGTAGGGACACTGAAGCTTTCTTT.

Note on this clonotype: The CDR3 does not close with the conserved phenylalanine or tryptophan, likely indicating a read error. The chain joins TRBV12-3 or TRBV12-4 to TRBJ2-7; TRBD2 matches 14 bases. With V trimmed by 5 bases and J by 3 bases, 6 bases remained unmatched. The CDR3 has 16 residues. The CDR3 DNA reads as TGTGCCAGCAGTGTAGGACTAGCGGGGGGAAACTACGAGCAGTACTCC. This gives the protein CASSVGLAGGNYEQYS.

The sample holds one count of this clonotype. Because it lacks the conserved phenylalanine or tryptophan at the end, this CDR3 is likely a read error. The chain combines TRBV29-1 with TRBJ2-1; TRBD1 agrees at 7 bases. The germline V gene encodes CDR1 SQVTM and CDR2 ANQGSEA. The CDR3 runs to 13 residues. This CDR3 reads CSVLDRMGNGQFS. The CDR3 DNA sequence: TGCAGCGTACTGGACAGGATGGGGAATGGGCAGTTCTCC.

J is TRBJ2-2 and V is TRBV4-1; weak D call: TRBD1 (6 bases). Per the germline V gene, CDR1 is MGHRA and CDR2 is YSYEKL. This CDR3 has 16 residues. V lost 0 bases and J 5 bases, leaving 13 bases between the germline ends. CDR3 coding DNA: TGCGCCAGCAGCCAAGATTGGGGGCGTGGTACCGGGGAGCTGTTTTTT. Residues: CASSQDWGRGTGELFF.

The V gene is TRBV7-6, the J gene TRBJ2-2; D is unresolved. Per the germline V gene, CDR1 is SGHVS and CDR2 is FNYEAQ. V lost 6 bases, J lost 0 bases, and 5 bases lay in between. The length of the CDR3 is 13 residues. CDR3 nucleotide sequence: TGTGCCAGCAGAAGTTCGAACACCGGGGAGCTGTTTTTT. Translated: CASRSSNTGELFF. Combining the CDR3 with reference TRBV7-6 and TRBJ2-2 gives the whole variable domain GAGVSQSPRYKVTKRGQDVALRCDPISGHVSLYWYRQALGQGPEFLTYFNYEAQQDKSGLPNDRFSAERPEGSISTLTIQRTEQRDSAMYRCASRSSNTGELFFGEGSRLTVL.

The CDR3 region is CASSPREDSPLHF. Written as DNA, the CDR3 is TGTGCCAGCAGCCCTAGGGAGGATTCACCCCTCCACTTT. The chain is built from TRBV7-9 and TRBJ1-6; D call uncertain. Germline-derived CDR1 and CDR2 are SEHNR and FQNEAQ (reference sequence). This CDR3 contains 13 residues. With 5 bases removed from V and 8 bases from J, the gap between germline ends came to 10 bases.

This clonotype was observed at least ten times. This rearrangement joins TRBV12-3 or TRBV12-4 to TRBJ2-1; D remains unclear. The V end was cut by 3 bases, the J end by 8 bases, with 5 bases between. The length of the CDR3 is 11 residues. The CDR3: CASSFRYEQFF. The CDR3 nucleotides read TGTGCCAGCAGTTTCAGGTATGAGCAGTTCTTC.

As concerns this clonotype: The junction does not match germline at one end; this may be a read error. This rearrangement joins TRBV7-4 to TRBJ2-5, with a tentative D call TRBD2 (6 bases). This CDR3 contains 14 residues. Germline loops: CDR1 SGHVT, CDR2 SQSDAQ. CDR3 coding DNA: TGTGCCAGCAGCCTCGTAGCGGCACAAGCGACCCAGTACTTC. It translates to CASSLVAAQATQYF.

This clonotype occurred many times. DNA for the CDR3: TGTGCCAGTAGTACACAGGGGGCAAGGCTTGGCTACACCTTC. Amino acid sequence: CASSTQGARLGYTF. The rearrangement uses TRBV19 and TRBJ1-2, with 9 bases aligning to TRBD1. The V segment lost 4 bases and the J segment 7 bases; nucleotides outside the gene matches: 7. Per the germline V gene, CDR1 is LNHDA and CDR2 is SQIVND (reference sequence). CDR3 length: 14 residues.

The chain has TRBV11-2 and TRBJ1-1; 8 positions match TRBD1. CDR3 size: 14 residues. The V and J ends lost 4 bases and 7 bases, in that order; junction bases with no gene match: 8. Germline lookup yields CDR1 SGHAT and CDR2 FQNNGV. CDR3 coding DNA: TGTGCCAGCAGCTCTCGGGCAGGACAGGGTGAAGCTTTCTTT. Translating it yields CASSSRAGQGEAFF.

This clonotype was picked up many times. The gene calls are TRBV3-1 and TRBJ1-6; D remains unclear. With 6 bases removed from V and 11 bases from J, the gap between germline ends came to 17 bases. Looked up from germline, CDR1 is LGHDT and CDR2 is YNNKEL (reference sequence). This CDR3 contains 14 residues. CDR3 region: CASSTSTALTPLHF. DNA of the CDR3: TGTGCCAGCAGTACCTCAACAGCTTTGACACCCCTCCACTTT.

This clonotype was seen many times. The J gene is TRBJ1-5, the V gene TRBV2; TRBD1 matches at 7 bases. Germline lookup yields CDR1 SNHLY and CDR2 FYNNEI. V lost 5 bases to trimming and J lost 6 bases; unmatched junction nucleotides: 10. The CDR3 sequence is 15 residues long. CDR3 region: CASSRTGTDGQPQHF. CDR3 sequence (DNA): TGTGCCAGCAGTAGGACCGGGACAGACGGTCAGCCCCAGCATTTT. Using reference TRBV2 and TRBJ1-5 for the parts outside the CDR3, the full variable domain is EPEVTQTPSHQVTQMGQEVILRCVPISNHLYFYWYRQILGQKVEFLVSFYNNEISEKSEIFDDQFSVERPDGSNFTLKIRSTKLEDSAMYFCASSRTGTDGQPQHFGDGTRLSIL.

In regard to this clonotype: This CDR3 fails to terminate in the conserved phenylalanine or tryptophan, so it likely reflects a read error. No DNA is shown, since the ends of the CDR3 on it are uncertain; the CDR3 is the one TCRdb lists. The rearrangement joins TRBV7-2 to TRBJ1-1; the table names TRBD1, a call not compared with the DNA. Per the germline V gene, CDR1 is SGHTA and CDR2 is FQGNSA. Both ends counted, the CDR3 spans 13 residues. CDR3 in amino acids: CASSPHIGAEVLT.

The V and J genes are TRBV5-6 and TRBJ2-3, with 14 bases that match TRBD2. Germline CDR1 SGHDT, CDR2 YYEEEE. V shed 4 bases, J shed 4 bases, and the junction held 8 bases outside the gene matches. The CDR3 runs to 17 residues. The CDR3 region is CASSMGTSGSIADTQYF. Here the CDR3 DNA reads TGTGCCAGCAGCATGGGGACTAGCGGGAGTATCGCAGATACGCAGTATTTT.

J is TRBJ2-3 and V is TRBV4-2; no reliable D call. The ends were cut back, 6 bases at V and 2 bases at J, with 15 bases in the middle. The germline V gene has CDR1 LGHNA and CDR2 YNFKEQ. The CDR3 sequence is 15 residues long. CDR3 sequence: CASRPSRSNTDTQYF. DNA of the CDR3: TGTGCCAGCAGACCAAGTCGGTCTAACACAGATACGCAGTATTTT.

This clonotype was counted once. The chain links TRBV7-2 to TRBJ2-2; 11 bases map to TRBD1. Trimming removed 5 bases from V and 3 bases from J; junction bases left unmatched: 2. The germline V gene encodes CDR1 SGHTA and CDR2 FQGNSA. The CDR3 consists of 15 residues. CDR3 DNA: TGTGCCAGCAGCGGACAGGGGGCCTACACCGGGGAGCTGTTTTTT. Translated, it gives CASSGQGAYTGELFF.